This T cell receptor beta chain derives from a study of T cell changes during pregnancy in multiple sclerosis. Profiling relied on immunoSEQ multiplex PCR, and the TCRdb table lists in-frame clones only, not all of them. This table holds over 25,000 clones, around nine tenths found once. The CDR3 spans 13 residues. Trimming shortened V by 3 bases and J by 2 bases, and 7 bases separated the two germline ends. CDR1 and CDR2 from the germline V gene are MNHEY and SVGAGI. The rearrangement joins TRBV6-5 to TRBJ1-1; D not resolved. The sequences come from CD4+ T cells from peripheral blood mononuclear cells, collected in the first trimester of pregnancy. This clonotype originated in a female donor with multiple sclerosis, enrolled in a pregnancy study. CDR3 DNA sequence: TGTGCCAGCAGTTATTGGCACAACACTGAAGCTTTCTTT. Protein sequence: CASSYWHNTEAFF.